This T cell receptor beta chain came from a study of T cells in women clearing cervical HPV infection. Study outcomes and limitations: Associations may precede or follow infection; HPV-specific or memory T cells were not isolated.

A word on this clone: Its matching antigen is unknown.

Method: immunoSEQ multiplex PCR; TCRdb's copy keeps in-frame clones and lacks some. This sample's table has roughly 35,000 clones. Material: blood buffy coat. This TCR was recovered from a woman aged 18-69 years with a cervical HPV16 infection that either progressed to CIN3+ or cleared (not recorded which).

The CDR3 DNA, read in part, is TGTGCCAGCAGTTTATCAGCTAACTATGGC. Translated, it gives CASSLSANYG. The complete CDR3 reads CASSLSANYGYTF. The chain uses TRBV28 and TRBJ1-2; D is unresolved. The read terminates 3 residues ahead of where the CDR3 ends, so the germline J gene completes it. Germline-derived CDR1 and CDR2 are MDHEN and SYDVKM. Trimming stripped 1 base from V and 0 bases from J, with 3 bases between. CDR3 length: 13 amino acids.